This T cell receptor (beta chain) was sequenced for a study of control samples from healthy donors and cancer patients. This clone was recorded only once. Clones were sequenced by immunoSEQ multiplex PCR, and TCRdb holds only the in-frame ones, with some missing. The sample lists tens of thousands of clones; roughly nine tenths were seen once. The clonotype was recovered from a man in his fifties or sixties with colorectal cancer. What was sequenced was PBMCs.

CDR3 bases: TGTGCCAGTAGTCCCCGACAGGGGGCGATTGAGACCCAGTACTTC. This translates into CASSPRQGAIETQYF. V is TRBV19 and J is TRBJ2-5, with 10 bases aligning to TRBD1. Unmatched junction bases numbered 8, after V lost 5 bases and J lost 5 bases. CDR1 is LNHDA and CDR2 is SQIVND in the germline V gene (reference sequence). CDR3 size: 15 residues.